Each of the 27 T cell receptor beta chains below was sequenced from the same sample in a study of cytomegalovirus exposure and HLA in healthy donors. Amplification used 60 Vbeta primers and 13 Jbeta primers. Only in-frame clones appear in the TCRdb table, and some are missing; sequencing was by immunoSEQ multiplex PCR. The table shows about 110,000 clones, with roughly 80% occurring only once. Source material: PBMCs. These receptor sequences come from a woman between 50 and 59 years old in good health and CMV-seropositive.

The chain links TRBV7-2 to TRBJ2-2, with D possibly TRBD2 on 7 matching bases. The germline gives CDR1 SGHTA, CDR2 FQGNSA. CDR3 size: 16 residues. Trimming took off 5 bases at V and 2 bases at J, with 15 bases between the two ends. The chain's CDR3 is CASSDTGRGNTGELFF. CDR3 DNA sequence: TGTGCCAGCAGCGACACAGGGAGGGGAAACACCGGGGAGCTGTTTTTT.

This clone is a singleton in its sample. The chain employs TRBV19 and TRBJ2-2; 9 nucleotides align to TRBD2. The V segment lost 0 bases and the J segment 8 bases; nucleotides outside the gene matches: 4. CDR1 and CDR2 from the germline V gene are LNHDA and SQIVND (reference sequence). The CDR3 is 15 amino acids. CDR3 nucleotide sequence: TGTGCCAGTAGTATAGATCCCCTAGCGGGGGGGGAGCTGTTTTTT. It yields the protein CASSIDPLAGGELFF.

This chain connects TRBV12-5 to TRBJ2-5, with D tentatively TRBD1 (5 bases). Germline V gene sequence: CDR1 LGHNT, CDR2 FRNRAP. Deletions cut 8 bases from V and 1 base from J, with 8 bases between. The CDR3 contains 12 residues. The DNA of the CDR3 is TGTGCTAGTCTAGGGGTCCAAGAGACCCAGTACTTC. It is translated as CASLGVQETQYF.

This rearrangement joins TRBV25-1 to TRBJ2-5; no definite D call. In germline, CDR1 is MGHDK, CDR2 SYGVNS. CDR3 length: 13 residues. V shed 4 bases and J shed 1 base, with 7 bases lying between them. The CDR3: CASSGVLQETQYF. The CDR3 nucleotides read TGTGCCAGCAGTGGAGTCCTCCAAGAGACCCAGTACTTC.

The chain links TRBV11-2 to TRBJ2-1; 12 bases are a match to TRBD2. Germline CDR1 is SGHAT and CDR2 is FQNNGV. CDR3 length: 17 amino acids. The V and J ends lost 5 bases and 4 bases, in that order; junction bases with no gene match: 9. The CDR3 coding sequence is TGTGCCAGCAGCCCGGCCCGACTAGCGGGAGAGTACAATGAGCAGTTCTTC. Protein: CASSPARLAGEYNEQFF.

Points on this clone: This sample also contains other DNA sequences that code for the same CDR3. This sequence joins TRBV18 and TRBJ2-7; tentatively, D is TRBD1 (5 bases). Between the trimmed V and J ends, which lost 3 bases and 4 bases, there was a span of 7 bases. Germline CDR1 KGHSH, CDR2 LQKENI. The CDR3 has 12 residues. CDR3 residues: CASSPRDYEQYF. CDR3 DNA sequence: TGTGCCAGCTCACCCAGGGATTACGAGCAGTACTTC.

This clone has a handful of counts. The chain carries TRBV7-8 and TRBJ2-5; TRBD2 might be the D (5 bases). The CDR3 totals 13 residues. Germline V gives CDR1 SGHVS, CDR2 FQNEAQ. The germline V and J ends were trimmed by 2 bases and 4 bases, with 8 bases remaining between them. CDR3 region: CASSLIARETQYF. CDR3 nucleotides: TGTGCCAGCAGCTTAATAGCGAGAGAGACCCAGTACTTC.

The chain joins TRBV6-6 to TRBJ1-2; 7 bases align to TRBD1. Germline lookup yields CDR1 MNHNY and CDR2 SVGAGI (reference sequence). V shed 7 bases, J shed 8 bases, and the junction held 10 bases outside the gene matches. This CDR3 spans 13 amino acids. CDR3 sequence reads: CASTSVTGLGYTF. Written as DNA, the CDR3 is TGTGCCAGCACCTCCGTGACAGGGCTCGGCTACACCTTC.

The chain combines TRBV7-2 with TRBJ2-1; the D gene is possibly TRBD2 (5 bases). CDR3 length: 14 residues. V was pared by 4 bases and J by 5 bases, with 12 bases between. Germline assignment: CDR1 SGHTA and CDR2 FQGNSA. CDR3 residues: CASSSPGNNNEQFF. The CDR3 coding sequence is TGTGCCAGCAGCTCCCCCGGGAATAACAATGAGCAGTTCTTC.

The V and J genes are TRBV5-5 and TRBJ1-1; TRBD1 matches at 7 bases. The V segment lost 4 bases and the J segment 3 bases; nucleotides outside the gene matches: 9. CDR1 is SGHKS, CDR2 YYEKEE, per germline (reference sequence). The CDR3 length is 15 residues. The CDR3 sequence: CASSIFRGSDTEAFF. The CDR3 coding sequence is TGTGCCAGCAGCATATTCAGGGGGAGCGACACTGAAGCTTTCTTT. Drawing the rest from reference TRBV5-5 and TRBJ1-1, the complete variable domain is DAGVTQSPTHLIKTRGQQVTLRCSPISGHKSVSWYQQVLGQGPQFIFQYYEKEERGRGNFPDRFSARQFPNYSSELNVNALLLGDSALYLCASSIFRGSDTEAFFGQGTRLTVV.

Concerning this clone: The junction does not match germline at one end; this may be a read error. The chain combines TRBV2 with TRBJ2-4; D may be TRBD2 (5 bases). CDR1 SNHLY and CDR2 FYNNEI come from the germline V gene. The CDR3 has 13 residues. CDR3 bases: TGTGCCAGCAGTGCGGGATTCCGAAACAGTCAGTACTTC. Its protein is CASSAGFRNSQYF.

This chain links TRBV19 with TRBJ2-6; maybe TRBD1 (8 bases). V was pared by 7 bases and J by 0 bases, with 16 bases between. This CDR3 contains 17 residues. Germline CDR1 LNHDA, CDR2 SQIVND (reference sequence). The CDR3 region is CASIGQGGSSGANVLTF. DNA for the CDR3: TGTGCCAGTATCGGACAGGGCGGGAGCTCTGGGGCCAACGTCCTGACTTTC.

This rearrangement joins TRBV7-2 to TRBJ1-6; D uncertain. The ends were cut back, 2 bases at V and 0 bases at J, with 5 bases in the middle. CDR3 size: 15 residues. CDR1 is SGHTA and CDR2 is FQGNSA in the germline V gene. CDR3 coding DNA: TGTGCCAGCAGCTTACACAGCTCCTATAATTCACCCCTCCACTTT. Protein sequence: CASSLHSSYNSPLHF.

This chain joins TRBV18 and TRBJ2-1, with 11 bases matching TRBD2. The CDR3 length is 15 residues. The V gene end was trimmed by 5 bases and the J gene end by 6 bases; junction bases not matched to a gene: 6. CDR1 and CDR2 (germline): KGHSH, LQKENI. This CDR3 reads CASSSAGTSGNEQFF. The CDR3 nucleotides are TGTGCCAGCTCAAGTGCCGGGACTAGCGGCAATGAGCAGTTCTTC.

The gene calls are TRBV5-6 and TRBJ1-1; TRBD1 might be the D (5 bases). Germline V CDR1 and CDR2: SGHDT, YYEEEE. Deletions cut 0 bases from V and 4 bases from J, with 13 bases between. The CDR3 length is 15 residues. The CDR3 DNA reads TGTGCCAGCAGCTTGGAGGGGTATGCGGCCACTGAAGCTTTCTTT. This gives the protein CASSLEGYAATEAFF.

This chain links TRBV25-1 with TRBJ1-2; a weak D match, TRBD1 (6 bases). CDR3 length equals 14 residues. Trimming shortened V by 1 base and J by 6 bases, and 12 bases separated the two germline ends. Germline CDR1 reads MGHDK; CDR2 reads SYGVNS. CDR3 loop: CASSELDRYHGYTF. DNA of the CDR3: TGTGCCAGCAGTGAATTGGACAGATATCATGGCTACACCTTC.

V and J are TRBV6-6 and TRBJ2-4; D might be TRBD2 (6 bases). Between the trimmed V and J ends, which lost 7 bases and 9 bases, there was a span of 19 bases. Germline V lookup: CDR1 MNHNY, CDR2 SVGAGI (reference sequence). This CDR3 comprises 14 residues. The CDR3 spells CASTKTGTQSIQYF. CDR3 coding DNA: TGTGCCAGCACCAAAACCGGGACTCAAAGCATTCAGTACTTC.

The rearrangement links TRBV19 to TRBJ2-3, with 7 bases identical to TRBD2. V lost 6 bases and J lost 1; bases outside the gene matches: 4. This CDR3 comprises 14 residues. Germline CDR1 is LNHDA and CDR2 is SQIVND (reference sequence). This CDR3 reads CASRTTSGTDTQYF. CDR3 nucleotides: TGTGCCAGTAGAACCACTAGCGGCACAGATACGCAGTATTTT.

J is TRBJ1-5 and V is TRBV18, with D possibly being TRBD1 (6 bases). CDR1 and CDR2 (germline): KGHSH, LQKENI. Trimming took 5 bases from V and 2 from J, leaving 16 bases between them. The CDR3 extends over 16 amino acids. CDR3 region: CASSGTGISGNQPQHF. CDR3 in DNA: TGTGCCAGCTCAGGCACAGGGATCTCGGGCAATCAGCCCCAGCATTTT.

V and J are TRBV5-1 and TRBJ1-1; perhaps TRBD1 as D (5 bases). Trimming removed 4 bases at V and 1 base at J, with 14 bases between. This CDR3 comprises 15 residues. The germline V gene encodes CDR1 SGHRS and CDR2 YFSETQ. CDR3 loop: CASSPPGGKNTEAFF. The CDR3 DNA reads as TGCGCCAGCAGCCCTCCCGGGGGGAAGAACACTGAAGCTTTCTTT.

In its sample, this clone was seen a few times. This chain links TRBV19 with TRBJ2-7; TRBD1 matches 9 bases. The V and J ends lost 3 bases and 5 bases, in that order; junction bases with no gene match: 5. The CDR3 is 14 amino acids. Looked up from germline, CDR1 is LNHDA and CDR2 is SQIVND (reference sequence). CDR3 loop: CASSILDRGNEQYF. The CDR3 bases are TGTGCCAGTAGTATCTTGGACAGGGGTAACGAGCAGTACTTC.

Here the CDR3 reads CASSLLSTDTQYF. CDR3 nucleotide sequence: TGTGCCAGCAGCTTATTAAGCACAGATACGCAGTATTTT. The V call is TRBV7-9, the J call TRBJ2-3, with D uncertain. The CDR3 runs to 13 residues. Germline V CDR1 and CDR2: SEHNR, FQNEAQ (reference sequence). Trimming stripped 2 bases from V and 0 bases from J, with 3 bases between.

The sample holds one count of this clone. The chain is built from TRBV7-9 and TRBJ2-1; D gene ambiguous. The germline CDR1 and CDR2 sequences are SEHNR and FQNEAQ (reference sequence). This CDR3 spans 15 amino acids. V lost 0 bases and J 4 bases, leaving 10 bases between the germline ends. The CDR3 nucleotides are TGTGCCAGCAGCTTAGCCTCGGGTCAGTACAATGAGCAGTTCTTC. It is translated as CASSLASGQYNEQFF.

This clone is a singleton in its sample. The chain has TRBV9 and TRBJ2-5; 11 bases align to TRBD2. Germline CDR1 SGDLS, CDR2 YYNGEE. The CDR3 runs 15 residues. With 3 bases clipped from V and 5 bases from J, the junction kept 6 bases outside the gene matches. CDR3 region: CASSDSGRAGETQYF. The CDR3 nucleotides read TGTGCCAGCAGCGATAGCGGGAGGGCCGGGGAGACCCAGTACTTC. Drawing the rest from reference TRBV9 and TRBJ2-5, the complete variable domain is DSGVTQTPKHLITATGQRVTLRCSPRSGDLSVYWYQQSLDQGLQFLIQYYNGEERAKGNILERFSAQQFPDLHSELNLSSLELGDSALYFCASSDSGRAGETQYFGPGTRLLVL.

The genes are TRBV29-1 and TRBJ2-6; D is uncertain. V was trimmed by 4 bases and J by 1 base, leaving 5 bases between them. This CDR3 comprises 13 residues. The germline V gene encodes CDR1 SQVTM and CDR2 ANQGSEA. For the CDR3, the DNA is TGCAGCGTTGTGGAGTCTGGGGCCAACGTCCTGACTTTC. It is translated as CSVVESGANVLTF.

Worth noting for this clone: One end of the junction does not line up with germline, which may come from a read error. The CDR3: CSSSRTSGSGETQYF. The CDR3 bases are TGTTCCAGCAGCCGTACTAGCGGGAGCGGTGAGACCCAGTACTTC. The rearrangement uses TRBV7-9 and TRBJ2-5; TRBD2 matches at 11 bases. This CDR3 spans 15 amino acids. In germline, CDR1 is SEHNR, CDR2 FQNEAQ (reference sequence). The full variable domain, rest sourced from reference TRBV7-9 and TRBJ2-5, is DTGVSQNPRHKITKRGQNVTFRCDPISEHNRLYWYRQTLGQGPEFLTYFQNEAQLEKSRLLSDRFSAERPKGSFSTLEIQRTEQGDSAMYLCSSSRTSGSGETQYFGPGTRLLVL.

In its sample, this clone was seen a few times. The CDR3 nucleotides read TGTGCCAGCAGCTTAACGGGACAGGGCTCCTACAATGAGCAGTTCTTC. Protein product: CASSLTGQGSYNEQFF. The rearrangement links TRBV11-2 to TRBJ2-1; 9 nucleotides line up with TRBD1. The V gene end was trimmed by 2 bases and the J gene end by 0 bases; junction bases not matched to a gene: 2. The CDR3 loop spans 16 amino acids. Looked up from germline, CDR1 is SGHAT and CDR2 is FQNNGV.